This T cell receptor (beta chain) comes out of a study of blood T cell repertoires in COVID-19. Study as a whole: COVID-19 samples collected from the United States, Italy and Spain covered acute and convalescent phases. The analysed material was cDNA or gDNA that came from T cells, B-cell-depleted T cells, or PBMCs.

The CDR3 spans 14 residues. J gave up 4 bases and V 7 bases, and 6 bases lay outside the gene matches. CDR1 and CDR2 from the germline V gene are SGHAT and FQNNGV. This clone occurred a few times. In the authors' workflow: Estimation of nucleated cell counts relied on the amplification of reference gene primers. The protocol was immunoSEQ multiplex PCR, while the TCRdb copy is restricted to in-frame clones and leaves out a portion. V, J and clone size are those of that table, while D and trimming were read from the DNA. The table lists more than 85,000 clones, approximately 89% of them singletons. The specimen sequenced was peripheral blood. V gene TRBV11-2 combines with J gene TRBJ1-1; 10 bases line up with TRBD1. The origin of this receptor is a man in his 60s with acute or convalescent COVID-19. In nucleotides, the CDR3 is TGTGCCAGCACCAGGGACAGGGGTGGCACTGAAGCTTTCTTT. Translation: CASTRDRGGTEAFF.